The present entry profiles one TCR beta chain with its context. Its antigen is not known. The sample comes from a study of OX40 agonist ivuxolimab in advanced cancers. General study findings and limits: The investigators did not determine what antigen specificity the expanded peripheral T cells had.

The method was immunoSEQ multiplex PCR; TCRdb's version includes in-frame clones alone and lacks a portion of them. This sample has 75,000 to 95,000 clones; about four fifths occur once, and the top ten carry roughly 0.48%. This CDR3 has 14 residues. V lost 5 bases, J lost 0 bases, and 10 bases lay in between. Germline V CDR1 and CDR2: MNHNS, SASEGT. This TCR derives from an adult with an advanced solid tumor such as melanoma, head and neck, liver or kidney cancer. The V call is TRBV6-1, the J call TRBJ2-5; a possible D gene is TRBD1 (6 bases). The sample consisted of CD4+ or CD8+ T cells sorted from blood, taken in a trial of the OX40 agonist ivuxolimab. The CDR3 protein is CASSIGQNQETQYF. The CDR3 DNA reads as TGTGCCAGCAGTATAGGACAGAACCAAGAGACCCAGTACTTC.